Included here is one T cell receptor beta chain sequence, with context. Germline V lookup: CDR1 SGHVS, CDR2 FQNEAQ. The ends lost 5 bases at V and 7 bases at J; junction bases unmatched: 10. CDR3 length: 15 residues. The data were taken from a study of blood T cell repertoires in COVID-19. Across the study: The United States, Italy and Spain provided the acute and convalescent COVID-19 samples.

Participants spanned ages about 18 to 89 years and resided in about two dozen US areas. Participants classified as exposed had met a COVID-19 case within 2 weeks before study entry. Per the study methods: Amplification with reference gene primers provided the estimates of nucleated cell counts. Clones were read by immunoSEQ multiplex PCR, and TCRdb kept only the in-frame ones, dropping some. V, J and clone size were drawn from that table, and D and trimming were deduced from the DNA. This sample has 150,000 to 200,000 clones, with 80% to 85% found just once. This chain links TRBV7-8 with TRBJ2-1; 8 bases are shared with TRBD2. This receptor was identified in a man in his sixties or seventies who had been exposed to COVID-19. Material for sequencing was PBMCs or T cells enriched from blood (not recorded which). CDR3 DNA: TGTGCCAGCAGCCATACTAGCGGTCGTCAGAATGAGCAGTTCTTC. Amino acids: CASSHTSGRQNEQFF.